This T cell receptor beta chain comes out of a study of cytomegalovirus exposure and HLA in healthy donors. Overall study context: Researchers found that roughly 81% of about 400 genotyped donors fell within the Caucasian-associated ancestry cluster. Study results and caveats: Researchers reported from a later analysis that most CMV-associated TCR beta chains appeared HLA-restricted.

This clone has just one count. As yet, its antigen is unknown. The PCR contained 60 Vbeta and 13 Jbeta primers. Generated by immunoSEQ multiplex PCR, the TCRdb table keeps only in-frame clones and is missing some. The profile shows 150,000 to 200,000 clones, just over 75% of them singletons. This CDR3 is built from 19 residues. Trimming pared 0 bases from V and 0 bases from J, leaving 15 bases between. The germline V gene has CDR1 LGHNA and CDR2 YSLEER. This chain joins TRBV4-3 and TRBJ2-6; D may be TRBD2 (6 bases). The receptor's source is a man between 18 and 35 years old in good health and CMV-seronegative. Input material: PBMCs. CDR3 amino acids: CASSQDRDLGPSGANVLTF. Here the CDR3 DNA reads TGCGCCAGCAGCCAAGATCGGGACTTGGGACCCTCTGGGGCCAACGTCCTGACTTTC.